The sequence of this T cell receptor beta chain was determined in a study of EBV T-cell therapy then PD-1 blockade in nasopharyngeal carcinoma. A remark on this clone: Its antigen is not known.

The junction had 1 base not matched to a gene; V was cut back by 5 bases and J by 1 base. This CDR3 has 14 residues. The germline gives CDR1 SGDLS, CDR2 YYNGEE. The assay was immunoSEQ multiplex PCR, and TCRdb's table has in-frame clones only and misses some. The sample has roughly 20,000 clones, roughly 80% seen once. Treatment here: AdE1-LMPpoly-expanded autologous EBV-specific T-cell therapy followed by anti-PD-1 nivolumab. V is TRBV9 and J is TRBJ2-3; 10 bases are a match to TRBD2. The sample in question was CD8+ T cells from blood, obtained around day 34 from a patient whose treatment included autologous EBV-specific T cells and nivolumab. The source of this sequence is a man aged 40-55 years with nasopharyngeal carcinoma. The CDR3 region is CASRGTSGTDTQYF. The CDR3 DNA reads as TGTGCCAGCAGAGGGACTAGCGGCACAGATACGCAGTATTTT.